These 11 T cell receptor beta chains share one sample of origin, sequenced in a study of Epstein–Barr virus B cells in breast cancer. Libraries were built from RNA with the SMARTer kit, covering full alpha and beta V(D)J regions. MiXCR, applied by TCRdb to the 5' RACE reads, yields one record per CDR3 protein. The sample holds about 270 distinct CDR3 sequences, roughly 40% seen once. Their target antigens are unknown. The specimen was tumor-infiltrating lymphocytes expanded in culture. Source of these receptors: a woman aged 40 to 55 with triple-negative breast cancer.

Concerning this clonotype itself: This likely stems from a read error, as it lies one base from a far larger clone. The genes are TRBV3-1 and TRBJ2-7; D may be TRBD2 (6 bases). This CDR3 has 14 residues. CDR1 LGHDT and CDR2 YNNKEL come from the germline V gene (reference sequence). CDR3 nucleotides: TGTGTCAGCAGCACGCGACGGACTACCTACGAGCAGTACTTC. Translating gives CVSSTRRTTYEQYF.

As concerns this clonotype: With a far larger clone one base away, a read error is the likely cause. The chain couples TRBV3-1 to TRBJ2-7; the D gene is possibly TRBD2 (6 bases). The CDR3 sequence is 14 residues long. Trimming removed 5 bases at V and 2 bases at J, with 13 bases between. Germline-derived CDR1 and CDR2 are LGHDT and YNNKEL (reference sequence). The CDR3 here is CASSARRTTYEQYF. CDR3 bases: TGTGCCAGCAGCGCGCGACGGACTACCTACGAGCAGTACTTC.

For this clonotype: A read error is likely here: a far larger clone is one base away. The genes are TRBV19 and TRBJ2-1; 11 bases agree with TRBD1. The CDR3 runs 14 residues. V gave up 10 bases and J gave up 13 bases; unmatched junction bases: 15. Per germline, CDR1 LNHDA and CDR2 SQIVND (reference sequence). The CDR3 DNA reads TGTGCCACCCGGGACAGGGGGAGGGGGGAGACCCAGTTCTTC. Residues: CATRDRGRGETQFF.

Comments on this clonotype: A far larger clone is one nucleotide away, so this likely arose from a read error. The rearrangement links TRBV27 to TRBJ1-1; D ambiguous. This CDR3 has 15 residues. V was shortened by 0 bases and J by 7 bases, with 15 bases between the two germline ends. Germline assignment: CDR1 MNHEY and CDR2 SMNVEV (reference sequence). The CDR3: CASSLSSRGRDEAFF. The CDR3 region has the DNA TGTGCCAGCAGTTTATCCTCCCGTGGGCGCGATGAAGCTTTCTTT.

A note on this clonotype: It differs at one base from a far larger clone, so likely a read error. The rearrangement links TRBV7-8 to TRBJ2-5; D may match TRBD1 or TRBD2 (6 bases each). CDR1 is SGHVS and CDR2 is FQNEAQ in the germline V gene. The CDR3 covers 12 residues. The CDR3 nucleotides are TGTGCCAGCGGCTTAGGGGGGCAAACCCAGTACTTC. It is translated as CASGLGGQTQYF.

This clonotype appeared a single time. This CDR3 is missing its conserved last phenylalanine or tryptophan, likely due to a read error. The DNA is left out, because the CDR3 cannot be placed on it with certainty; the CDR3 is given as TCRdb lists it. The chain combines TRBV7-2 with TRBJ2-5; the table gives TRBD1 as D, unverified against the DNA. The CDR3 is 12 residues long, ends included. Germline CDR1 SGHTA, CDR2 FQGNSA. The chain's CDR3 is CASSLGGQAQHL.

The CDR3 DNA sequence: TGTGCCAGCAGTCCGCCGGGGGAGCTGTTTTTT. It specifies CASSPPGELFF. The rearrangement joins TRBV27 to TRBJ2-2; no firm D call. The germline CDR1 and CDR2 sequences are MNHEY and SMNVEV (reference sequence). The CDR3 length is 11 residues. The V end was cut by 5 bases, the J end by 8 bases, with 6 bases between.

As concerns this clonotype: A read error likely explains this, since a far larger clone differs by one base. The chain employs TRBV7-2 and TRBJ1-3; no clear D gene. V was shortened by 5 bases and J by 0 bases, with 14 bases between the two germline ends. The CDR3 totals 16 residues. Germline V CDR1 and CDR2: SGHTA, FQGNSA. CDR3: CASSLDNRTSGNTIYF. In DNA form, the CDR3 reads TGTGCCAGCAGCCTCGACAACCGAACCTCTGGAAACACCATATATTTT.

The chain joins TRBV27 to TRBJ1-2; D is undetermined. In germline, CDR1 is MNHEY, CDR2 SMNVEV (reference sequence). The V and J ends lost 5 bases and 4 bases respectively, with 17 bases between them. The CDR3 covers 15 residues. CDR3 in amino acids: CASSAAEVGGYGYTF. In DNA, the CDR3 is TGTGCCAGCAGTGCCGCGGAGGTGGGTGGCTATGGCTACACCTTC.

This chain uses TRBV6-4 with TRBJ2-5; D unresolved. Trimming cost V 0 bases and J 0 bases, with 5 bases left between them. This CDR3 spans 14 amino acids. The germline V gene has CDR1 MRHNA and CDR2 SNTAGT. The CDR3 spells CASSDSSHQETQYF. The CDR3, as DNA: TGTGCCAGCAGTGACTCGTCGCACCAAGAGACCCAGTACTTC.

This clonotype was seen repeatedly, ten times or more. The chain has TRBV30 and TRBJ1-1, with D possibly matching TRBD1 (5 bases). Between the trimmed V and J ends, which lost 1 base and 1 base, there was a span of 16 bases. CDR1 is GTSNPN, CDR2 SVGIG, per germline (reference sequence). The CDR3 consists of 16 residues. The CDR3 protein is CAWSDLVHRQNTEAFF. CDR3 in DNA: TGTGCCTGGAGTGATTTGGTTCACAGGCAGAACACTGAAGCTTTCTTT. Combining the CDR3 with reference TRBV30 and TRBJ1-1 gives the whole variable domain SQTIHQWPATLVQPVGSPLSLECTVEGTSNPNLYWYRQAAGRGLQLLFYSVGIGQISSEVPQNLSASRPQDRQFILSSKKLLLSDSGFYLCAWSDLVHRQNTEAFFGQGTRLTVV.